These 11 T cell receptor beta chains were all obtained from the same sample, sequenced in a study of T cell responses to AZD1222 COVID-19 vaccine. The protocol was immunoSEQ multiplex PCR, while the TCRdb copy is restricted to in-frame clones and leaves out a portion. The top ten clones hold 7% to 9% of a sample with roughly 100,000 clones, less than 95% of them seen once. The sequenced sample was peripheral blood, obtained 28 days after the second AZD1222 dose. Receptor source: an adult who received the AZD1222 COVID-19 vaccine.

Here the CDR3 reads CASSSSEAGTWDGYTF. The CDR3 DNA reads as TGCGCCAGCAGCTCGTCCGAGGCCGGGACATGGGATGGCTACACCTTC. The rearrangement links TRBV5-1 to TRBJ1-2, with a possible D match to TRBD1 (6 bases). The V end was cut by 3 bases, the J end by 6 bases, with 21 bases between. The CDR3 has 16 residues. From germline, CDR1 is SGHRS and CDR2 YFSETQ.

This chain joins TRBV12-5 and TRBJ1-2; TRBD1 might be the D (5 bases). Germline assignment: CDR1 LGHNT and CDR2 FRNRAP. The V gene lost 5 bases and the J gene lost 8 bases, with 15 bases spanning the gap. This CDR3 contains 13 residues. CDR3 region: CASGMSPRGGYTF. The CDR3 nucleotides are TGTGCTAGTGGTATGTCCCCTAGGGGAGGCTACACCTTC.

The chain employs TRBV24-1 and TRBJ1-2; tentatively, D is TRBD1 (6 bases). Trimming cost V 3 bases and J 6 bases, with 13 bases left between them. The CDR3 length is 14 residues. From germline, CDR1 is KGHDR and CDR2 SFDVKD. CDR3 residues: CATSDTGTTNGYTF. CDR3 coding DNA: TGTGCCACCAGTGATACCGGGACAACCAATGGCTACACCTTC.

The gene calls are TRBV4-1 and TRBJ1-4, with 7 bases matching TRBD1. The germline CDR1 and CDR2 sequences are MGHRA and YSYEKL. The CDR3 is 15 residues long. V lost 4 bases, J lost 5 bases, and 7 bases stayed unmatched. The chain's CDR3 is CASSPYRGPNEKLFF. The CDR3 nucleotides read TGCGCCAGCAGCCCGTACAGGGGCCCCAATGAAAAACTGTTTTTT.

V and J are TRBV4-2 and TRBJ1-1, with D uncertain. Trimming took off 4 bases at V and 1 base at J, with 10 bases between the two ends. This CDR3 has 14 amino acids. CDR1 and CDR2 (germline): LGHNA, YNFKEQ. CDR3 in amino acids: CASSRGHRNTEAFF. The DNA of the CDR3 is TGTGCCAGCAGCCGCGGCCATAGGAACACTGAAGCTTTCTTT.

Written as DNA, the CDR3 is TGTGCCAGCAGTGAGAGGTTGGGGACAGTAACTGGGGCCAACGTCCTGACTTTC. Translation gives CASSERLGTVTGANVLTF. J is TRBJ2-6 and V is TRBV25-1; 7 bases line up with TRBD1. V trimming: 3 bases; J trimming: 2 bases; junction bases outside the gene matches: 10. CDR3 length: 18 residues. The germline V gene encodes CDR1 MGHDK and CDR2 SYGVNS.

This chain links TRBV15 with TRBJ1-2; no reliable D call. CDR3 length equals 16 residues. Germline CDR1 LNHNV, CDR2 YYDKDF (reference sequence). V was cut by 4 bases and J by 0 bases, with 15 bases left in between. The CDR3 DNA follows: TGTGCCACCAGCAAAATTAGTTGGCGTGCTAACTATGGCTACACCTTC. It yields the protein CATSKISWRANYGYTF.

The chain joins TRBV5-8 to TRBJ2-5; TRBD1 might be the D (5 bases). This CDR3 contains 14 residues. The V gene lost 5 bases and the J gene lost 2 bases, with 13 bases spanning the gap. Germline V gene lookup returns CDR1 SGHTS and CDR2 YDEGEE. The CDR3 is CASSRPRQQETQYF. Here the CDR3 DNA reads TGTGCCAGCAGTCGACCGAGACAGCAAGAGACCCAGTACTTC.

J is TRBJ2-4 and V is TRBV9, with D possibly being TRBD1 (6 bases). The CDR3 runs to 14 residues. Germline CDR1 and CDR2: SGDLS and YYNGEE. With 4 bases removed from V and 5 bases from J, the gap between germline ends came to 13 bases. The DNA of the CDR3 is TGTGCCAGCAGCCCCTCCGGACAGCAAAACATTCAGTACTTC. Protein sequence: CASSPSGQQNIQYF.

The chain recombines TRBV28 with TRBJ1-1; D is uncertain. CDR1 MDHEN and CDR2 SYDVKM come from the germline V gene. V lost 3 bases, J lost 5 bases, and 19 bases lay in between. This CDR3 has 16 amino acids. The CDR3, as DNA: TGTGCCAGCAGTTTCTTATTTGCCACTGGTCGGACTGAAGCTTTCTTT. It translates to CASSFLFATGRTEAFF.

V usage is TRBV24-1 and J usage is TRBJ1-2; no clear D. The V end was cut by 3 bases, the J end by 3 bases, with 7 bases between. CDR3 size: 13 residues. The germline gives CDR1 KGHDR, CDR2 SFDVKD. The DNA for the CDR3 is TGTGCCACCAGTGATCCGACGGACTATGGCTACACCTTC. Protein: CATSDPTDYGYTF.